The 13 T cell receptor beta chains below were found in one sample sequenced in a study of T cell responses to AZD1222 COVID-19 vaccine. Profiled with immunoSEQ multiplex PCR; TCRdb holds only in-frame clones, not every one. The sample lists fewer than 300,000 clones, approximately 95% occurring once. The material was peripheral blood, obtained on day 0 of AZD1222 vaccination. The receptors shown here come from an adult in good health.

The chain carries TRBV2 and TRBJ2-5, with TRBD1 identical over 8 bases. The CDR3 loop spans 13 amino acids. CDR1 and CDR2 (germline): SNHLY, FYNNEI. The junction had 4 bases not matched to a gene; V was cut back by 6 bases and J by 4 bases. CDR3 residues: CASRATGGETQYF. The CDR3 DNA reads as TGTGCCAGCAGGGCAACAGGGGGAGAGACCCAGTACTTC. The full variable domain, completed using reference TRBV2 and TRBJ2-5, is EPEVTQTPSHQVTQMGQEVILRCVPISNHLYFYWYRQILGQKVEFLVSFYNNEISEKSEIFDDQFSVERPDGSNFTLKIRSTKLEDSAMYFCASRATGGETQYFGPGTRLLVL.

The chain links TRBV24-1 to TRBJ1-2, with 8 bases identical to TRBD1. Germline-derived CDR1 and CDR2 are KGHDR and SFDVKD. The CDR3 length is 15 residues. V lost 7 bases, J lost 3 bases, and 9 bases stayed unmatched. CDR3 nucleotides: TGTGCCACCAGCCCATCCAACAGGGGGGACTATGGCTACACCTTC. Translating it yields CATSPSNRGDYGYTF.

This chain connects TRBV5-1 to TRBJ1-1; perhaps TRBD1 as D (5 bases). V was pared by 4 bases and J by 2 bases, with 6 bases between. The CDR3 has 12 amino acids. Germline loops: CDR1 SGHRS, CDR2 YFSETQ. CDR3 amino acids: CASSRGNTEAFF. DNA of the CDR3: TGCGCCAGCAGCAGGGGAAACACTGAAGCTTTCTTT. Drawing the rest from reference TRBV5-1 and TRBJ1-1, the complete variable domain is KAGVTQTPRYLIKTRGQQVTLSCSPISGHRSVSWYQQTPGQGLQFLFEYFSETQRNKGNFPGRFSGRQFSNSRSEMNVSTLELGDSALYLCASSRGNTEAFFGQGTRLTVV.

The rearrangement uses TRBV28 and TRBJ2-7; TRBD1 matches at 7 bases. This CDR3 is built from 12 residues. Germline-derived CDR1 and CDR2 are MDHEN and SYDVKM. V trimming: 7 bases; J trimming: 5 bases; junction bases outside the gene matches: 5. Here the CDR3 reads CASTVTGNEQYF. The CDR3 DNA sequence: TGTGCCAGCACCGTGACAGGGAACGAGCAGTACTTC.

This clone was seen just once. The V gene is TRBV13, the J gene TRBJ1-4; tentative D call: TRBD1 (5 bases). This CDR3 is built from 13 residues. The V end lost 4 bases, the J end lost 8 bases, and 11 bases lay between the germline ends. The germline gives CDR1 PRHDT, CDR2 FYEKMQ (reference sequence). CDR3 sequence (DNA): TGTGCCAGCAGCTCCGGCCGGGGGGAAAAACTGTTTTTT. Translation: CASSSGRGEKLFF.

J is TRBJ2-7 and V is TRBV9, with 9 bases identical to TRBD1. The V gene end was trimmed by 2 bases and the J gene end by 2 bases; junction bases not matched to a gene: 8. The CDR3 sequence is 16 residues long. CDR1 is SGDLS, CDR2 YYNGEE, per germline. The CDR3 is CASSVTPGTGTYEQYF. CDR3 coding DNA: TGTGCCAGCAGCGTTACGCCCGGGACAGGGACCTACGAGCAGTACTTC.

V is TRBV10-3 and J is TRBJ2-1; 9 bases fit TRBD2. Germline V gene data show CDR1 as ENHRY and CDR2 as SYGVKD. Unmatched junction bases numbered 5, after V lost 0 bases and J lost 2 bases. The CDR3 runs 17 residues. CDR3 DNA: TGTGCCATCAGTGAGTCGAACCTAGCGGGACCCTACAATGAGCAGTTCTTC. Translated, it gives CAISESNLAGPYNEQFF.

This clone was detected only a few times. V and J are TRBV5-4 and TRBJ2-7; D may match TRBD1 or TRBD2 (6 bases each). Per the germline V gene, CDR1 is SGHNT and CDR2 is YYREEE (reference sequence). CDR3 length: 14 residues. The V end was cut by 4 bases, the J end by 2 bases, with 13 bases between. CDR3 region: CASSPGGDTYEQYF. The CDR3, as DNA: TGTGCCAGCAGCCCCGGGGGCGATACCTACGAGCAGTACTTC. Full variable domain (missing parts from reference TRBV5-4 and TRBJ2-7): ETGVTQSPTHLIKTRGQQVTLRCSSQSGHNTVSWYQQALGQGPQFIFQYYREEENGRGNFPPRFSGLQFPNYSSELNVNALELDDSALYLCASSPGGDTYEQYFGPGTRLTVT.

The chain recombines TRBV6-5 with TRBJ1-6, with TRBD1 matching over 10 bases. CDR3 size: 15 residues. Germline loops: CDR1 MNHEY, CDR2 SVGAGI. The J segment lost 7 bases and the V segment lost 2 bases, leaving 2 bases of the junction unmatched. The CDR3 reads CASSYRQGANSPLHF. CDR3 DNA sequence: TGTGCCAGCAGTTACCGACAGGGGGCGAATTCACCCCTCCACTTT.

This clone has just one count. The chain is built from TRBV2 and TRBJ1-6; TRBD1 matches at 7 bases. Germline CDR1 reads SNHLY; CDR2 reads FYNNEI. The CDR3 covers 14 residues. The V segment lost 5 bases and the J segment 11 bases; nucleotides outside the gene matches: 9. The chain's CDR3 is CASSLQGSRTPLHF. CDR3 bases: TGTGCCAGCAGTTTACAGGGGAGTAGGACACCCCTCCACTTT.

This chain joins TRBV27 and TRBJ2-1, with 12 bases that match TRBD2. The CDR3 is 16 amino acids. The V gene's germline CDR1 is MNHEY and CDR2 SMNVEV (reference sequence). After removal of 8 bases from V and 5 bases from J, the junction contained 10 bases not matched to a gene. The CDR3 DNA reads as TGTGCCAGCTGGGGACTAGCGGGCCCCCCCCACAATGAGCAGTTCTTC. Its translation is CASWGLAGPPHNEQFF.

In its sample, this clone was seen a few times. V gene TRBV2 combines with J gene TRBJ2-7; a weak D match, TRBD2 (5 bases). The V end was cut by 6 bases, the J end by 0 bases, with 12 bases between. This CDR3 has 14 residues. In germline, CDR1 is SNHLY, CDR2 FYNNEI. CDR3 in DNA: TGTGCCAGCAGCTCCGGGGTTAGCTCCTACGAGCAGTACTTC. It codes for CASSSGVSSYEQYF.

This chain connects TRBV10-3 to TRBJ1-5, with TRBD1 as a possible D gene (6 bases). The CDR3 is 15 amino acids. Trimming pared 6 bases from V and 0 bases from J, leaving 12 bases between. CDR1 and CDR2 (germline): ENHRY, SYGVKD. This CDR3 is CAIRQGQGSNQPQHF. CDR3 nucleotides: TGTGCCATCAGGCAGGGGCAGGGTAGCAATCAGCCCCAGCATTTT.